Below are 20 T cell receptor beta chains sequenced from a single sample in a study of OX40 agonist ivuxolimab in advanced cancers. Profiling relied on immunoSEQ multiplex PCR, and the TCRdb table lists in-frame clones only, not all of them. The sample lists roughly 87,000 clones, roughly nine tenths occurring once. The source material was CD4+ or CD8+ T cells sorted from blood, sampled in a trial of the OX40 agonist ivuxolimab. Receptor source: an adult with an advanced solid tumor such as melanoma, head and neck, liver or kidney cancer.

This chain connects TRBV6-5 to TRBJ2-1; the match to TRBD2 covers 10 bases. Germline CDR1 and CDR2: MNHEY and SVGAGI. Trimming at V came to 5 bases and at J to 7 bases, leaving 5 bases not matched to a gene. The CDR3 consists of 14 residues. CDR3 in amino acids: CASSPLTSGNEQFF. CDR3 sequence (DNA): TGTGCCAGCAGTCCCCTGACTAGCGGGAATGAGCAGTTCTTC.

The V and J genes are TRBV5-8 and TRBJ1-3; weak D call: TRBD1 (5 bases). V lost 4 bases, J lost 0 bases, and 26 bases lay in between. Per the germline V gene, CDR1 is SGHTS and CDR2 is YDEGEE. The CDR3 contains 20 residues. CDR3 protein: CASSPIGITDPGHSGNTIYF. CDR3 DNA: TGTGCCAGCAGCCCGATAGGCATAACAGACCCGGGGCACTCTGGAAACACCATATATTTT. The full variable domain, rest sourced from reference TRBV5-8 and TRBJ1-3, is EAGVTQSPTHLIKTRGQQATLRCSPISGHTSVYWYQQALGLGLQFLLWYDEGEERNRGNFPPRFSGRQFPNYSSELNVNALELEDSALYLCASSPIGITDPGHSGNTIYFGEGSWLTVV.

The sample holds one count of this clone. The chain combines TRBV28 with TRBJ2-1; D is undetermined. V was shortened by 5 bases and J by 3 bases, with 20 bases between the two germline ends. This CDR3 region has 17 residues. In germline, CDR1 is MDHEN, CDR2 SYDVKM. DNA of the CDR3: TGTGCCAGCAGTACCCCCCTTGAGCAGGAAAACTACAATGAGCAGTTCTTC. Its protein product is CASSTPLEQENYNEQFF.

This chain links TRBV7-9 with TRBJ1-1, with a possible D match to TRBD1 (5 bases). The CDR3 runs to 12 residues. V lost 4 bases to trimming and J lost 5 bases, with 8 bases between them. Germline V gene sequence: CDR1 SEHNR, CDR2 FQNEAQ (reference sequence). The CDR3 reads CASSSGRTEAFF. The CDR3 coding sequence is TGTGCCAGCAGCTCAGGGAGGACTGAAGCTTTCTTT.

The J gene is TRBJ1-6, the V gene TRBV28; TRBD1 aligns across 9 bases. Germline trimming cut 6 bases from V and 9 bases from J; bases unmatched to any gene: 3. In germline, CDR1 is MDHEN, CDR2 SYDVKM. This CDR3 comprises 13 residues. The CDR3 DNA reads TGTGCCAGCAGGGGACAGGGACTTTCACCCCTCCACTTT. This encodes CASRGQGLSPLHF.

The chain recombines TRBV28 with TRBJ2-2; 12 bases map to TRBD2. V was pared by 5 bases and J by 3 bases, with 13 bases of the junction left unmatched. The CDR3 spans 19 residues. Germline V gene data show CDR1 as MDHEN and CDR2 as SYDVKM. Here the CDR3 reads CASSPWTSGTLQDTGELFF. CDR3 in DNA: TGTGCCAGCAGTCCCTGGACTAGCGGGACACTACAGGACACCGGGGAGCTGTTTTTT. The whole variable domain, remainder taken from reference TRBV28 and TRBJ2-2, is DVKVTQSSRYLVKRTGEKVFLECVQDMDHENMFWYRQDPGLGLRLIYFSYDVKMKEKGDIPEGYSVSREKKERFSLILESASTNQTSMYLCASSPWTSGTLQDTGELFFGEGSRLTVL.

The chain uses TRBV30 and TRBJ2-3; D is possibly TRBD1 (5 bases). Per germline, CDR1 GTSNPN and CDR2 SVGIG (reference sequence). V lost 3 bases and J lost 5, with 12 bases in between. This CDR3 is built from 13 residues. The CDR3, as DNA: TGTGCCTGGAGCTTCCTAGGGGTAGATACGCAGTATTTT. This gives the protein CAWSFLGVDTQYF. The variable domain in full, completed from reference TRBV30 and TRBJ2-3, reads SQTIHQWPATLVQPVGSPLSLECTVEGTSNPNLYWYRQAAGRGLQLLFYSVGIGQISSEVPQNLSASRPQDRQFILSSKKLLLSDSGFYLCAWSFLGVDTQYFGPGTRLTVL.

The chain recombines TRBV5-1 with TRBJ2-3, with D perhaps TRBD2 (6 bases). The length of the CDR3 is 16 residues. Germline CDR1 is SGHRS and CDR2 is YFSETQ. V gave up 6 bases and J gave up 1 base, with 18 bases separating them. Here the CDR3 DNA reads TGCGCCAGCACCTCGACGGGGACTTCACGCACAGATACGCAGTATTTT. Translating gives CASTSTGTSRTDTQYF.

The DNA for the CDR3 is TGTGCCAGCAGCAGCTCAGATACGCAGTATTTT. Its translation: CASSSSDTQYF. The rearrangement uses TRBV5-6 and TRBJ2-3, with D hard to call. V lost 4 bases, J lost 4 bases, and 4 bases lay in between. This CDR3 has 11 residues. Germline V gene data show CDR1 as SGHDT and CDR2 as YYEEEE.

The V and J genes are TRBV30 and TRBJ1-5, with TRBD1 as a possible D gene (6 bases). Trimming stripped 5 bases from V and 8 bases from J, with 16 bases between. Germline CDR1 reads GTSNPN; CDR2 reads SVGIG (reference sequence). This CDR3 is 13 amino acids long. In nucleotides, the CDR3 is TGTGCCTGGGCCACAGGGAGCGCCAAGCCCCAGCATTTT. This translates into CAWATGSAKPQHF.

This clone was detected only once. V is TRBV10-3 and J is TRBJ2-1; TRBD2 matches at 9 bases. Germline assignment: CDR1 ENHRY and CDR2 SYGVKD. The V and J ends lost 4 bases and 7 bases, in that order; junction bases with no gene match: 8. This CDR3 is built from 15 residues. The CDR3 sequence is CAISAPAGGFNEQFF. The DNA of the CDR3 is TGTGCCATCAGTGCCCCAGCGGGAGGTTTTAATGAGCAGTTCTTC.

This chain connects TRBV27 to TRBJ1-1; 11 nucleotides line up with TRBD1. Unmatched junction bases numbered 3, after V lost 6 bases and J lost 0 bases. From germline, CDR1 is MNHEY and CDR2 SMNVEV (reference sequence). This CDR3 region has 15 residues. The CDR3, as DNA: TGTGCCAGCAGGTGGACAGGGGGCATGAACACTGAAGCTTTCTTT. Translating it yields CASRWTGGMNTEAFF.

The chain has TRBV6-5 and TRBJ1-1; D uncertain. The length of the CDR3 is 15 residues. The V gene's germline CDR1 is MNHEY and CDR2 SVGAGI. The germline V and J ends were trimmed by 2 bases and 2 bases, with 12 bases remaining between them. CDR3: CASSYHQQVNTEAFF. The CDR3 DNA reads TGTGCCAGCAGTTACCACCAACAAGTTAACACTGAAGCTTTCTTT.

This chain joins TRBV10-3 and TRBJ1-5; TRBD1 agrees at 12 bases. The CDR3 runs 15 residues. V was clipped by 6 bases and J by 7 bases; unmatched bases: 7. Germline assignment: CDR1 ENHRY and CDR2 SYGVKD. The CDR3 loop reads CAIRSGQGAGQPQHF. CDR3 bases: TGTGCCATCAGGTCGGGACAGGGGGCAGGGCAGCCCCAGCATTTT.

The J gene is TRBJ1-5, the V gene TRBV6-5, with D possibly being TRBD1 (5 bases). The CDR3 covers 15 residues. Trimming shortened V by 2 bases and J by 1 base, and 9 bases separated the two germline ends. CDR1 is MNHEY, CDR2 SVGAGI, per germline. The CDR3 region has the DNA TGTGCCAGCAGTTACATGGGGGGAAGCAATCAGCCCCAGCATTTT. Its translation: CASSYMGGSNQPQHF.

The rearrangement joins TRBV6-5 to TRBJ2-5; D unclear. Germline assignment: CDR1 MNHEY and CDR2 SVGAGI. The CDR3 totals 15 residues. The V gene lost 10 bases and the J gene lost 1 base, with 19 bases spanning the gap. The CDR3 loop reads CATQNLHQSQETQYF. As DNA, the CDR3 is TGTGCCACCCAAAACTTACACCAGTCCCAAGAGACCCAGTACTTC.

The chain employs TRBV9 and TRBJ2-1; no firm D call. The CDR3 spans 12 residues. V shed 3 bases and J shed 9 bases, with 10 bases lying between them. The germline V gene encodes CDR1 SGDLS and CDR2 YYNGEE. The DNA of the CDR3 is TGTGCCAGCAGCGGAACGGAGCGTGAGCAGTTCTTC. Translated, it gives CASSGTEREQFF.

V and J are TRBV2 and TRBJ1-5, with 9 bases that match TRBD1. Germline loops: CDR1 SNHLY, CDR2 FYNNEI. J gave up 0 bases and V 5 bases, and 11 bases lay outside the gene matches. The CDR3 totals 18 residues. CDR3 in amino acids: CASSTDRGTPYSNQPQHF. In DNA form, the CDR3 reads TGTGCCAGCAGTACAGACAGGGGGACCCCTTATAGCAATCAGCCCCAGCATTTT.

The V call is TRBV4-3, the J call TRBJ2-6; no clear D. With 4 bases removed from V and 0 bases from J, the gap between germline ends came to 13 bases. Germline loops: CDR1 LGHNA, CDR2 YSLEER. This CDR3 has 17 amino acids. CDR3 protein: CASSLVSQSSGANVLTF. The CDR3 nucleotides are TGCGCCAGCAGCCTTGTCAGTCAGAGCTCTGGGGCCAACGTCCTGACTTTC.

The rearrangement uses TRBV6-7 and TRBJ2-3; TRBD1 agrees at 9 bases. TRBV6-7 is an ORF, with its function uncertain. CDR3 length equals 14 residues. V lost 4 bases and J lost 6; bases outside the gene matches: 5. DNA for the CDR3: TGTGCCAGCAGTTGGGACAGGGTGGCCGATACGCAGTATTTT. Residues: CASSWDRVADTQYF.